This T cell receptor beta chain was sequenced in a study of blood T cell repertoires in COVID-19. As for the study in general: From the United States, Italy and Spain came samples of acute and convalescent COVID-19. The cDNA or gDNA used as material had been derived from T cells, B-cell-depleted T cells, or PBMCs.

This clone has only one observation. Germline V gene sequence: CDR1 MNHEY, CDR2 SMNVEV (reference sequence). V shed 4 bases and J 2 bases; nucleotides not matched to a gene: 4. This CDR3 spans 14 amino acids. Produced via immunoSEQ multiplex PCR; TCRdb's table is partial and in-frame only. Of about 220,000 clones in the sample, about nine tenths are singletons; the top ten hold about 2.4%. Recruitment covered about two dozen US areas and drew participants whose ages spanned about 18 to 100 years. Cohort placement rested on clinical history that participants reported themselves. The rearrangement joins TRBV27 to TRBJ2-5; 7 bases align to TRBD1. This clonotype was sampled from a woman aged 25 to 39 who had recovered from COVID-19. Input material: PBMCs or T cells enriched from blood (not recorded which). In DNA, the CDR3 is TGTGCCAGCAGTTACAGGGGCGTACAAGAGACCCAGTACTTC. Translating gives CASSYRGVQETQYF.